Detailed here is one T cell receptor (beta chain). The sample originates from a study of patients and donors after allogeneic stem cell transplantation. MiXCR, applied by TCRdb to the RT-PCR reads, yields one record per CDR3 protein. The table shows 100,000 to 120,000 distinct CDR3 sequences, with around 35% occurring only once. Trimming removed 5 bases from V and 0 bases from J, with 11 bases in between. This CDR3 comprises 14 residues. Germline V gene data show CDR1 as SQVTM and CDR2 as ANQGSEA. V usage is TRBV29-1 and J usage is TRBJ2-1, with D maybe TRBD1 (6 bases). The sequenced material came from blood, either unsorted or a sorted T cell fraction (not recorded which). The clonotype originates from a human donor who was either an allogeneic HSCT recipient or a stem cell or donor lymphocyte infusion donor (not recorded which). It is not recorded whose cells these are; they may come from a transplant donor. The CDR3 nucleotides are TGCAGCGTTAGAGACAGGAGCTCCTACAATGAGCAGTTCTTC. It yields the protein CSVRDRSSYNEQFF.